One T cell receptor (beta chain) is described in this entry. Those enrolled, adults aged about 18 to 95 years, came from 20 to 25 US areas. Using immunoSEQ multiplex PCR, the repertoire was profiled, and TCRdb retains in-frame clones only, with some absent. The repertoire consists of over 200,000 clones, with over 85% occurring once and the leading ten covering 3% to 4%. This specimen comes from a study of blood T cell repertoires in COVID-19. Trimming cost V 4 bases and J 0 bases; bases outside gene matches: 11. The length of the CDR3 is 17 residues. CDR1 is SGHRS, CDR2 YFSETQ, per germline. The TCR was taken from a woman in her 30s with acute COVID-19. The chain has TRBV5-1 and TRBJ1-2; 8 nucleotides align to TRBD1. Material: PBMCs or T cells enriched from blood (not recorded which). The CDR3 region has the DNA TGCGCCAGCAGCCCGACAGGGGCGCAAAGATCTAACTATGGCTACACCTTC. Translated: CASSPTGAQRSNYGYTF.